The 3 T cell receptor beta chains presented below share a single source sample, sequenced in a study of breast tumors, draining lymph nodes, adjacent tissues. Samples came from axillary lymph nodes draining the breast cancer. TCRdb reprocessed the multiplex PCR reads with MiXCR, giving one entry per CDR3 protein. The table lists 75,000 to 100,000 distinct CDR3 sequences, approximately 19% of them singletons. The source material was axillary lymph node tissue. The receptors shown here come from a female donor with breast cancer. Some clones in this sample may be carry-over from other donors' samples.

This clonotype was counted ten times or more. The rearrangement uses TRBV19 and TRBJ2-1; 8 bases agree with TRBD2. The V and J ends lost 5 bases and 4 bases, in that order; junction bases with no gene match: 4. CDR1 LNHDA and CDR2 SQIVND come from the germline V gene (reference sequence). This CDR3 contains 14 residues. The chain's CDR3 is CASSVSGGYNEQFF. The DNA for the CDR3 is TGTGCCAGTAGTGTCTCGGGGGGGTACAATGAGCAGTTCTTC.

Regarding this clonotype: A read error may account for a junction end that differs from germline. The chain combines TRBV20-1 with TRBJ2-1; no firm D call. The CDR3 consists of 16 residues. CDR1 and CDR2 from the germline V gene are DFQATT and SNEGSKA (reference sequence). CDR3 DNA sequence: TGCAGTGCTAACCCCCAGACGGTTAGCTCCTACAATGAGCAGTCCTTC. Protein product: CSANPQTVSSYNEQSF.

In the case of this clonotype: A clone one base away is much larger, so this may be a read error. This chain connects TRBV7-9 to TRBJ2-2; perhaps TRBD2 as D (5 bases). CDR1 is SEHNR, CDR2 FQNEAQ, per germline (reference sequence). The CDR3 loop spans 16 amino acids. The CDR3 sequence is CASSLAQGASTGELSF. The CDR3 bases are TGTGCCAGCAGCTTGGCCCAAGGTGCGAGTACCGGGGAGCTGTCTTTT.